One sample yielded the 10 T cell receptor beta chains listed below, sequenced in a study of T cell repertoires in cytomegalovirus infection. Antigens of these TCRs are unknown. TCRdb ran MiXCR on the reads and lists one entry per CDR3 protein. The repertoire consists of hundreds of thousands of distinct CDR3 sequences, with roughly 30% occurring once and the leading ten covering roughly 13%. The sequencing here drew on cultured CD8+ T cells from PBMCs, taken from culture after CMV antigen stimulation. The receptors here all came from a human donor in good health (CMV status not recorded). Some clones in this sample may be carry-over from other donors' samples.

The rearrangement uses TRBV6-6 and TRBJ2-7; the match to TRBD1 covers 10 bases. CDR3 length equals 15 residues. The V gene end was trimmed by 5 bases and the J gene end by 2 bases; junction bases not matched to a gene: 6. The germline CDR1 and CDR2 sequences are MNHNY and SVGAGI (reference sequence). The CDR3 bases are TGTGCCAGCAGTCCCCTGGGGACAGGGGCCTACGAGCAGTACGTC. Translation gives CASSPLGTGAYEQYV.

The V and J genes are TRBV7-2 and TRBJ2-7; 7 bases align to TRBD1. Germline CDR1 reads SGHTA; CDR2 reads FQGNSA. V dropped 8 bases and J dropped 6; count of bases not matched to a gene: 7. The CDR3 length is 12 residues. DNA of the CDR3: TGTGCCAGCGGGCAGGGGGTCTCCGAGCAGTACTTC. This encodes CASGQGVSEQYF.

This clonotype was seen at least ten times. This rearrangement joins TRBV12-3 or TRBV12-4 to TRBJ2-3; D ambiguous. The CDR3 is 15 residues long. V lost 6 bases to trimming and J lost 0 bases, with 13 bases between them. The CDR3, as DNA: TGTGCCAGCAGCGCCCCCGAACTGAGCACAGATACGCAGTATTTT. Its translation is CASSAPELSTDTQYF.

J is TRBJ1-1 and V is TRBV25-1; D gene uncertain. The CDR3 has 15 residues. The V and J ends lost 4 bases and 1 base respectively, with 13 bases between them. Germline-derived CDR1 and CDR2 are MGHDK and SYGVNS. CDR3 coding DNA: TGTGCCAGCAGTGGATGGAGTTCAGAGAACACTGAAGCTTTCTTT. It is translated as CASSGWSSENTEAFF.

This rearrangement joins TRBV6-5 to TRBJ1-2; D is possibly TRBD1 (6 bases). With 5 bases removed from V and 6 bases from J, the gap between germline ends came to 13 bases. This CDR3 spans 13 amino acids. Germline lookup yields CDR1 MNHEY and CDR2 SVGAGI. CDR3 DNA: TGTGCCAGCAGTCCCAGGGGAAGCCATGGCTACACCTTC. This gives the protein CASSPRGSHGYTF.

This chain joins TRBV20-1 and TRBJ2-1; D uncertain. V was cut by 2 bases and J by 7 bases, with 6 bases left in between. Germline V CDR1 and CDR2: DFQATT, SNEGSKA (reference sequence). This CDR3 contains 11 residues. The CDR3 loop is CSARPTNEQFF. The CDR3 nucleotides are TGCAGTGCTAGACCCACTAATGAGCAGTTCTTC.

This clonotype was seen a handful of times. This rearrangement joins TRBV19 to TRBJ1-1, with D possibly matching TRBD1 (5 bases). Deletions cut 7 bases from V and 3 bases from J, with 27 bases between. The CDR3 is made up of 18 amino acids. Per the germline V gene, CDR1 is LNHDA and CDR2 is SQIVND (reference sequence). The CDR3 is CASTFAYLAGNVDTEAFF. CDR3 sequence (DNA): TGTGCCAGTACTTTCGCTTATCTAGCAGGGAACGTCGACACTGAAGCTTTCTTT.

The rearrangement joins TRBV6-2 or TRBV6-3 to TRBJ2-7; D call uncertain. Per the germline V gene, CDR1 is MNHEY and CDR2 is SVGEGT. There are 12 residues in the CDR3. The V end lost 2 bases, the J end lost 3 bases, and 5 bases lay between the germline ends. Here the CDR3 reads CASSYTVYEQYV. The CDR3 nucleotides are TGTGCCAGCAGTTACACAGTCTACGAGCAGTACGTC.

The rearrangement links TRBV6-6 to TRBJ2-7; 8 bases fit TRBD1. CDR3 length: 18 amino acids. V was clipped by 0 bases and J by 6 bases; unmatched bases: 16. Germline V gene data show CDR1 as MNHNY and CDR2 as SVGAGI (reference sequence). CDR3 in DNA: TGTGCCAGCAGTTACTCGGGGGCTCTACCGGGACAGGCGGCCGAGCAGTACGTC. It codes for CASSYSGALPGQAAEQYV.

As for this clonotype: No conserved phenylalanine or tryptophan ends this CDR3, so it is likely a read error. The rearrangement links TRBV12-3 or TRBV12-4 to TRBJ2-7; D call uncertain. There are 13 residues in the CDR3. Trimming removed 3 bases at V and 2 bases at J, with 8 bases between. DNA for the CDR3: TGTGCCAGCAGTTTCGGCCTCACCTACGAGCAGTACTAC. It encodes CASSFGLTYEQYY.